Listed below are T cell receptor beta chains from one sample, sequenced in a study of T-cell memory formation after mild COVID-19. TCRdb called the 5' RACE reads again in MiXCR, with one record for every CDR3 protein. The sample consists of 180,000 or so distinct CDR3 sequences, approximately 10% of them appearing once. Sequenced: PBMCs or a T cell subset sorted from them (not recorded which). These receptors all stem from a man younger than 30 who had mild COVID-19 (a few samples of this study predate the infection). Cell type and time point are not known. CDR3s include the opening cysteine and the closing phenylalanine or tryptophan. Fields, in order: CDR3 DNA, CDR3 protein, V gene, J gene, D gene, clone size. The D gene is left open where the match is weak. Clone size is not always given. Where it is, it says once, few, many or a class for expanded clones.

CDR3nt: TGCGCCAGCAGCCAAGCGAGAGGGAGGACTGAAGCTTTCTTT
CDR3aa: CASSQARGRTEAFF
v_gene: TRBV4-1
j_gene: TRBJ1-1
d_gene: -
abundance: few

CDR3nt: TGTGCCACCAGCCCCATGGGGACAGGCCTGAAGGATGAGCAGTTCTTC
CDR3aa: CATSPMGTGLKDEQFF
v_gene: TRBV24-1
j_gene: TRBJ2-1
d_gene: TRBD1
abundance: few

CDR3nt: TGTGCCAGCAGCAGGGGGCTAGCGGGCTCCCAAGAGACCCAGTACTTC
CDR3aa: CASSRGLAGSQETQYF
v_gene: TRBV7-3
j_gene: TRBJ2-5
d_gene: -
abundance: -

CDR3nt: TGTGCCAGCAGCTTAGGTTGGGACAGGGGGCCAGGCGAGCAGTTCTTC
CDR3aa: CASSLGWDRGPGEQFF
v_gene: TRBV7-2
j_gene: TRBJ2-1
d_gene: TRBD1
abundance: -

CDR3nt: TGCGCCAGCACCCTTTGGGGGGGGGTCGGCAACGAGCAGTACTTC
CDR3aa: CASTLWGGVGNEQYF
v_gene: TRBV5-1
j_gene: TRBJ2-7
d_gene: TRBD2
abundance: many

CDR3nt: TGCGCCAGCAGCCCTTCGACAGGGTACTACAATGAGCAGTTCTTC
CDR3aa: CASSPSTGYYNEQFF
v_gene: TRBV5-1
j_gene: TRBJ2-1
d_gene: TRBD1
abundance: -

CDR3nt: TGTGCCAGCGGATCTACAGGGCCGACCTACGAGCAGTACTTC
CDR3aa: CASGSTGPTYEQYF
v_gene: TRBV21-1
j_gene: TRBJ2-7
d_gene: -
abundance: few

CDR3nt: TGTGCCACGGGGACAGGCGCTAACTATGGCTACACCTTC
CDR3aa: CATGTGANYGYTF
v_gene: TRBV10-3
j_gene: TRBJ1-2
d_gene: TRBD1
abundance: -

CDR3nt: TGCAGCGTTGCCGGGACAGGGATTGGAGGGGAGCCCGGGGAGCTGTTTTTT
CDR3aa: CSVAGTGIGGEPGELFF
v_gene: TRBV29-1
j_gene: TRBJ2-2
d_gene: TRBD1
abundance: many

CDR3nt: TGTGCCATCATCCAGGGGAATTCACCCCTCCACTTT
CDR3aa: CAIIQGNSPLHF
v_gene: TRBV9
j_gene: TRBJ1-6
d_gene: -
abundance: -

CDR3nt: TGTGCCAGCAGCGCCGCCGGGACAGGGGTTTCCGAGCAGTACTTC
CDR3aa: CASSAAGTGVSEQYF
v_gene: TRBV9
j_gene: TRBJ2-7
d_gene: TRBD1
abundance: -

CDR3nt: TGTGCCAGCAGCCCAAACTCCCAGGGGGGGAGGGAGACCCAGTACTTC
CDR3aa: CASSPNSQGGRETQYF
v_gene: TRBV4-2
j_gene: TRBJ2-5
d_gene: -
abundance: -

CDR3nt: TGTGCCAGCTCACCACCAGGTTCTGACTATGGCTACACCTTC
CDR3aa: CASSPPGSDYGYTF
v_gene: TRBV18
j_gene: TRBJ1-2
d_gene: -
abundance: -

CDR3nt: TGTGCCAGCAGCTTACCGGGACTAGCGCAGGATACGCAGTATTTT
CDR3aa: CASSLPGLAQDTQYF
v_gene: TRBV5-6
j_gene: TRBJ2-3
d_gene: TRBD2
abundance: many

CDR3nt: TGCGCCAGCAGCACCGACGGAGCTAACTATGGCTACACCTTC
CDR3aa: CASSTDGANYGYTF
v_gene: TRBV5-1
j_gene: TRBJ1-2
d_gene: -
abundance: -

CDR3nt: TGCAGCGTAGTGACAGGGGGCTATCAGCCCCAGCATTTT
CDR3aa: CSVVTGGYQPQHF
v_gene: TRBV29-1
j_gene: TRBJ1-5
d_gene: TRBD1
abundance: many

CDR3nt: TGCGCCAGCAGTGTAGTGTTCTTTAATGAAAAACTGTTTTTT
CDR3aa: CASSVVFFNEKLFF
v_gene: TRBV10-2
j_gene: TRBJ1-4
d_gene: -
abundance: once

CDR3nt: TGTGCCAGCAGCTATTATGGACAGGGCAGGACTGAAAAACTGTTTTTT
CDR3aa: CASSYYGQGRTEKLFF
v_gene: TRBV7-2
j_gene: TRBJ1-4
d_gene: TRBD1
abundance: -

CDR3nt: TGTGCCAGCAGTGAGCCGGGCCGCACAGATACGCAGTATTTT
CDR3aa: CASSEPGRTDTQYF
v_gene: TRBV6-1
j_gene: TRBJ2-3
d_gene: -
abundance: -

CDR3nt: TGCAGCGTTGAGAAGGGGGGCGATGAGCAGTTCTTC
CDR3aa: CSVEKGGDEQFF
v_gene: TRBV29-1
j_gene: TRBJ2-1
d_gene: -
abundance: -

CDR3nt: TGTGCCAGCAGCCCCCAAGACAGAGAAATATATTTT
CDR3aa: CASSPQDREIYF
v_gene: TRBV7-8
j_gene: TRBJ1-3
d_gene: -
abundance: few

CDR3nt: TGTGCCAGCAGCCCGGCTGGCGGGGGGAAGGAAAATGAGCAGTTCTTC
CDR3aa: CASSPAGGGKENEQFF
v_gene: TRBV6-2/TRBV6-3
j_gene: TRBJ2-1
d_gene: TRBD2
abundance: -

CDR3nt: TGTGCCAGCAGCTATTCCGACGGGAGGGATGAGCAGTTCTTC
CDR3aa: CASSYSDGRDEQFF
v_gene: TRBV6-5
j_gene: TRBJ2-1
d_gene: TRBD2
abundance: -

CDR3nt: TGTGCCAGCAGGATCGGGACAGGGCGTGAAAAACTGTTTTTT
CDR3aa: CASRIGTGREKLFF
v_gene: TRBV12-3/TRBV12-4
j_gene: TRBJ1-4
d_gene: TRBD1
abundance: many

CDR3nt: TGTGCCAGCAGCGCCACCTGGGATTCACCCCTCCACTTT
CDR3aa: CASSATWDSPLHF
v_gene: TRBV9
j_gene: TRBJ1-6
d_gene: -
abundance: few

CDR3nt: TGTGCCAGCAGCTTGGCGGGGGGCAACCAAGAGACCCAGTACTTC
CDR3aa: CASSLAGGNQETQYF
v_gene: TRBV7-2
j_gene: TRBJ2-5
d_gene: TRBD2
abundance: few

CDR3nt: TGTGCCAGCAACTGGGACTTCTCCTACAATGAGCAGTTCTTC
CDR3aa: CASNWDFSYNEQFF
v_gene: TRBV28
j_gene: TRBJ2-1
d_gene: -
abundance: -

CDR3nt: TGTGCCAGCTCCAAAGGGCCCAGCGGGGGGGCAGATACGCAGTATTTT
CDR3aa: CASSKGPSGGADTQYF
v_gene: TRBV7-3
j_gene: TRBJ2-3
d_gene: TRBD2
abundance: many

CDR3nt: TGTGCCAGCAGCCTCGACCCTGTCTCTGGAAACACCATATATTTT
CDR3aa: CASSLDPVSGNTIYF
v_gene: TRBV9
j_gene: TRBJ1-3
d_gene: -
abundance: -

CDR3nt: TGTGCCAGCAGCTCGGGGGCGGCTGGAAACACCATATATTTT
CDR3aa: CASSSGAAGNTIYF
v_gene: TRBV7-6
j_gene: TRBJ1-3
d_gene: -
abundance: -

CDR3nt: TGTGCCAGCAGCTTAAATGCCATCCGCACAGATACGCAGTATTTT
CDR3aa: CASSLNAIRTDTQYF
v_gene: TRBV7-2
j_gene: TRBJ2-3
d_gene: -
abundance: -

CDR3nt: TGCGCCAGCAGCACGGGGGTTAGCTCCTACAATGAGCAGTTCTTC
CDR3aa: CASSTGVSSYNEQFF
v_gene: TRBV5-1
j_gene: TRBJ2-1
d_gene: -
abundance: -

CDR3nt: TGTGCCAGCAGCTCAGGACAGGGGGCTAGACAGCCCCAGCATTTT
CDR3aa: CASSSGQGARQPQHF
v_gene: TRBV7-2
j_gene: TRBJ1-5
d_gene: TRBD1
abundance: few

CDR3nt: TGTGCCAGCAGCGTCTCGGGGGGCTCCTACAATGAGCAGTTCTTC
CDR3aa: CASSVSGGSYNEQFF
v_gene: TRBV7-2
j_gene: TRBJ2-1
d_gene: TRBD2
abundance: few

CDR3nt: TGTGCCAGCAGCCCGTCCTTGTTGTCCTACGAGCAGTACTTC
CDR3aa: CASSPSLLSYEQYF
v_gene: TRBV6-5
j_gene: TRBJ2-7
d_gene: -
abundance: few

CDR3nt: TGCGCCAGCAGCTTGGGGGCAGTTTATGGCTACACCTTC
CDR3aa: CASSLGAVYGYTF
v_gene: TRBV5-1
j_gene: TRBJ1-2
d_gene: -
abundance: -

CDR3nt: TGTGCCAGCAGTTTAGCGGGGGGGATAGCCAAAAACATTCAGTACTTC
CDR3aa: CASSLAGGIAKNIQYF
v_gene: TRBV12-3/TRBV12-4
j_gene: TRBJ2-4
d_gene: TRBD2
abundance: many

CDR3nt: TGCGCCAGCAGCTTGGCCGGACTGCGCGATGAGCAGTTCTTC
CDR3aa: CASSLAGLRDEQFF
v_gene: TRBV5-1
j_gene: TRBJ2-1
d_gene: -
abundance: few

CDR3nt: TGTGCCAGCAGTTCGACAGGAAGGGCGAACACTGAAGCTTTCTTT
CDR3aa: CASSSTGRANTEAFF
v_gene: TRBV27
j_gene: TRBJ1-1
d_gene: -
abundance: few

CDR3nt: TGTGCCAGCAGCGCAACGGGACAGAACTATGGCTACACCTTC
CDR3aa: CASSATGQNYGYTF
v_gene: TRBV9
j_gene: TRBJ1-2
d_gene: TRBD1
abundance: -

CDR3nt: TGTGCCAGCAGCTGGACTAGCGGGGTGGGAGATACGCAGTATTTT
CDR3aa: CASSWTSGVGDTQYF
v_gene: TRBV7-3
j_gene: TRBJ2-3
d_gene: TRBD2
abundance: few

CDR3nt: TGTGCCAGCTCTGGGGATCTCCAGTCACCCCTCCACTTT
CDR3aa: CASSGDLQSPLHF
v_gene: TRBV18
j_gene: TRBJ1-6
d_gene: -
abundance: few

CDR3nt: TGTGCCAGCAGATCGTGGACTAGCGGGGGGGCAGATACGCAGTATTTT
CDR3aa: CASRSWTSGGADTQYF
v_gene: TRBV12-3/TRBV12-4
j_gene: TRBJ2-3
d_gene: TRBD2
abundance: -

CDR3nt: TGTGCCAGCAGCTTGAAGGCAGGGCCAGATACGCAGTATTTT
CDR3aa: CASSLKAGPDTQYF
v_gene: TRBV5-4
j_gene: TRBJ2-3
d_gene: -
abundance: -

CDR3nt: TGTGCCAGCAGTGGGGGCTACCACAGGGATACGCAGTATTTT
CDR3aa: CASSGGYHRDTQYF
v_gene: TRBV6-1
j_gene: TRBJ2-3
d_gene: -
abundance: few

CDR3nt: TGTGCCAGCAGCTCCAAGACTAGCGGGGTCACAGATACGCAGTATTTT
CDR3aa: CASSSKTSGVTDTQYF
v_gene: TRBV7-3
j_gene: TRBJ2-3
d_gene: TRBD2
abundance: few

CDR3nt: TGTGCCAGCAGTCCCTACCGACCGGGACCCCCCCCGGACGAGCAGTACTTC
CDR3aa: CASSPYRPGPPPDEQYF
v_gene: TRBV3-1
j_gene: TRBJ2-7
d_gene: -
abundance: -

CDR3nt: TGTGCCAGCAGCTTGTACAAAGGGGCCTACGAGCAGTACTTC
CDR3aa: CASSLYKGAYEQYF
v_gene: TRBV5-6
j_gene: TRBJ2-7
d_gene: -
abundance: many

CDR3nt: TGTGCCAGCAGCCAAGACCGGGACAGGGACTATGGCTACACCTTC
CDR3aa: CASSQDRDRDYGYTF
v_gene: TRBV4-2
j_gene: TRBJ1-2
d_gene: TRBD1
abundance: few

CDR3nt: TGTGCCAGCAACGTCGGGGGGCCCGGGGAGCTGTTTTTT
CDR3aa: CASNVGGPGELFF
v_gene: TRBV12-3/TRBV12-4
j_gene: TRBJ2-2
d_gene: -
abundance: -

CDR3nt: TGTGCCAGCAGCTTCGGGGGGCGCACGTTCAATGAGCAGTTCTTC
CDR3aa: CASSFGGRTFNEQFF
v_gene: TRBV5-4
j_gene: TRBJ2-1
d_gene: -
abundance: -

CDR3nt: TGCGCCAGCAGCTTGGCGACAGGGGGGAACACTGAAGCTTTCTTT
CDR3aa: CASSLATGGNTEAFF
v_gene: TRBV5-1
j_gene: TRBJ1-1
d_gene: TRBD1
abundance: few

CDR3nt: TGTGCCAGCAGTTACATGAACACTGAAGCTTTCTTT
CDR3aa: CASSYMNTEAFF
v_gene: TRBV6-2/TRBV6-3
j_gene: TRBJ1-1
d_gene: -
abundance: many

CDR3nt: TGTGCCAGCAGCGTAAGAGGGGACACTGAAGCTTTCTTT
CDR3aa: CASSVRGDTEAFF
v_gene: TRBV9
j_gene: TRBJ1-1
d_gene: -
abundance: many

CDR3nt: TGTGCCAGCAGTTACAGACTAGCCAAAAACATTCAGTACTTC
CDR3aa: CASSYRLAKNIQYF
v_gene: TRBV6-5
j_gene: TRBJ2-4
d_gene: -
abundance: -

CDR3nt: TGTGCCAGCAGGGCCCCAGGGAGCTCCTACGAGCAGTACTTC
CDR3aa: CASRAPGSSYEQYF
v_gene: TRBV12-3/TRBV12-4
j_gene: TRBJ2-7
d_gene: -
abundance: few

CDR3nt: TGTGCCATCAGTGCAGGGGAGACCCAGTACTTC
CDR3aa: CAISAGETQYF
v_gene: TRBV10-3
j_gene: TRBJ2-5
d_gene: -
abundance: few

CDR3nt: TGCGCCAGCAGCTTTTCGGGACTATGGGAGACCCAGTACTTC
CDR3aa: CASSFSGLWETQYF
v_gene: TRBV5-1
j_gene: TRBJ2-5
d_gene: TRBD2
abundance: few

CDR3nt: TGTGCCAGCAGCCCGGGACTAGCGGGCACAGATACGCAGTATTTT
CDR3aa: CASSPGLAGTDTQYF
v_gene: TRBV9
j_gene: TRBJ2-3
d_gene: TRBD2
abundance: -

CDR3nt: TGCAGCGTACAGACAGGGGACATTCAGTACTTC
CDR3aa: CSVQTGDIQYF
v_gene: TRBV29-1
j_gene: TRBJ2-4
d_gene: TRBD1
abundance: -